What follows is one TCR beta chain and its context. Its antigen remains undetermined. No quality values exist for individual bases; no much larger clone is one base distant. Libraries came from 5' RACE. Instrument on record: Illumina HiSeq 2000. A universal primer binding site was introduced by template switching, and a unique molecular identifier was present in the final cDNA, enabling accurate counting of TCR cDNA molecules. Specific primers in the conserved constant-segment region were used to synthesize first-strand cDNA for TCR alpha and beta chains. To control for contamination, every cDNA library carried two barcodes: a SMART-Mk sample barcode plus Illumina barcodes. TruSeq adapter sequences, together with Illumina sample barcodes, were added in two successive PCR steps. The TCR alpha and beta cDNA libraries were sequenced on the Illumina HiSeq platform using custom primers. In the original analysis: MiGEC processed the raw reads to extract unique molecular identifiers, while MiXCR was used to determine the CDR3 positions. For each individual, recombination models were inferred using an EM algorithm with the repgenHMM and IGoR tools. The analysis of shared clonotypes was done with the tcR package in R, with sharing normalized by the product of cloneset sizes. To study raw recombination without the effects of thymic and clonal selection, out-of-frame nonproductive sequences were analyzed. In-frame beta chains were kept once TCRdb had trimmed the public reads at Q25 with fastp and called clones with MiXCR. CDR3 protein sequences are deduplicated, and each keeps its most common genes and DNA. What appears here as the V and J calls and clone size reflects TCRdb's work, not the paper's. The sample has 350,000 to 600,000 distinct CDR3 sequences on record, 13% to 15% of them singletons. The ten largest make up over 0.5% of the sample.

This sample stems from a study of identical twins (dated by TCRdb to about 2016). For context, the study as a whole: TCR alpha and beta repertoires from monozygotic twins, unrelated adults of various ages and cord blood were deep-sequenced to test whether fetal clonotypes persist. Replicate twin experiments were performed at different times using different library preparation protocols to rule out contamination.

Every donor in the study was a healthy Caucasian. Three pairs of female monozygotic twins, all aged roughly 18 to 30 years, made up the twin cohort. Positive isolation kits from Invitrogen were used to isolate CD4+ and CD8+ T cell populations. The paper as a whole reports these results and caveats: In monozygotic twins, out-of-frame TCR alpha sharing was systematically underestimated by recombination models, although the models agreed with sharing between unrelated individuals. The excess sharing between twins in beta out-of-frame sequences was weaker because fewer shared sequences reduced the signal-to-noise ratio. Out-of-frame TCR alpha sequences shared between twins showed an excess of low generation-probability sequences compared with coincidental sharing between unrelated individuals. Abundant cord blood beta clonotypes carried fewer insertions; young adult naive repertoires showed a weaker similar trend, while memory repertoires showed none. Because the same donors could not be followed over many years, conclusions were based on cross-sectional statistical analysis. Zero-insertion analyses could be partly confounded by invariant T cells such as MAIT and iNKT, though diverse VJ usage argued against such confounding for most clonotypes.

This sample also appeared in a second study, on yellow fever vaccine responses in identical twins. Drawing on the second study: The authors reported that the T cell response to vaccination in identical twins appeared partly convergent and partly personalized. In identical twins, the study followed T cell clones that responded to the vaccine with precision.

The TCR was taken from a woman between 18 and 29 years old in good health. Material: CD4+ T cells sorted from blood.

The sequenced DNA: TGTGCCAGCAACCAGCGGCGGGGGGGCATAGGGGAGCAGTTCTTC. Translated, it reads CASNQRRGGIGEQFF. Recombination linked TRBV6-1 to TRBJ2-1, with 9 junctional bases fitting TRBD2. Including cysteine and phenylalanine, the CDR3 has 15 amino acids. Only the CDR3 DNA stays, 45 bases, in frame from base 1. CDR1 and CDR2, per the germline V gene, are MNHNS and SASEGT. The germline V and J ends show losses of 7 bases and 10 bases respectively, and no gene match explains 14 bases of the junction.